Following are 6 T cell receptor beta chains from one sample sequenced in a study of Graves' ophthalmopathy and Graves' hyperthyroidism (dated by TCRdb to about 2018). Sequenced on an Illumina HiSeq 2000. For repertoire sequencing, the TCR beta CDR3 regions were amplified from RNA transcripts. The first round was an RT-PCR using HTBI primers with the Qiagen OneStep RT-PCR kit, and this first round was followed by a second-round multiplex PCR, then size selection and purification. TCRdb reran the public reads through fastp at Q25 and MiXCR, keeping productive beta chains. When rows share a CDR3 protein, they turn into one entry using the most common DNA and genes. Recorded for this sample are 600,000 to 700,000 distinct CDR3 sequences; roughly 41% of them occurred a single time. Jointly, the top ten make up 3% to 4% of the sample. Sequenced sample: peripheral blood. Receptor source: an adult man with Graves' ophthalmopathy.

The chain uses TRBV12-3 or TRBV12-4 and TRBJ1-1; the D is unclear. This CDR3 has 12 residues. Trimming took off 2 bases at V and 9 bases at J, with 10 bases between the two ends. The CDR3 nucleotides read TGTGCCAGCAGTTTACGGAGGCGCAAAGCTTTCTTT. It codes for CASSLRRRKAFF.

J is TRBJ2-2 and V is TRBV10-3; D gene ambiguous. The germline V gene has CDR1 ENHRY and CDR2 SYGVKD. The CDR3 contains 12 residues. V was pared by 5 bases and J by 8 bases, with 9 bases between. The CDR3 reads CAISSVRGELFF. The CDR3 DNA sequence: TGTGCCATCAGTTCCGTCAGAGGGGAGCTGTTTTTT.

CDR3 DNA: TGCAGCGTTGACTCTGGGGAGCTGTTTTTT. Translation: CSVDSGELFF. The rearrangement links TRBV29-1 to TRBJ2-2; D gene uncertain. The CDR3 sequence is 10 residues long. The germline V gene encodes CDR1 SQVTM and CDR2 ANQGSEA. The germline V and J ends were trimmed by 3 bases and 8 bases, with 4 bases remaining between them.

In the case of this clonotype: Because it lacks the conserved phenylalanine or tryptophan at the end, this CDR3 is likely a read error. The chain links TRBV29-1 to TRBJ1-2; 7 bases fit TRBD1. With V trimmed by 8 bases and J by 2 bases, 8 bases remained unmatched. The germline CDR1 and CDR2 sequences are SQVTM and ANQGSEA. The CDR3 sequence is 13 residues long. Here the CDR3 reads CSPRQGENYGYTL. In DNA form, the CDR3 reads TGCAGCCCCAGACAGGGCGAAAACTATGGCTACACCTTG.

The V gene is TRBV15, the J gene TRBJ2-6, with D maybe TRBD1 (5 bases). The CDR3 has 16 residues. From germline, CDR1 is LNHNV and CDR2 YYDKDF (reference sequence). Trimming removed 3 bases at V and 0 bases at J, with 9 bases between. This chain's CDR3 is CATSSPDNSGANVLTF. CDR3 bases: TGTGCCACCAGCAGCCCGGACAACTCTGGGGCCAACGTCCTGACTTTC.

This clonotype was recorded at least ten times. The chain uses TRBV5-1 and TRBJ1-1; D unclear. The germline V gene encodes CDR1 SGHRS and CDR2 YFSETQ. This CDR3 is built from 14 residues. V was trimmed by 6 bases and J by 1 base, leaving 13 bases between them. CDR3 nucleotide sequence: TGCGCCAGCACTCGAGCGGGCGGGAACACTGAAGCTTTCTTT. Residues: CASTRAGGNTEAFF.